The rows below give T cell receptor beta chains drawn from one sample of a study of blood T cell repertoires in COVID-19. Produced via immunoSEQ multiplex PCR; TCRdb's table is partial and in-frame only. The sample has 150,000 to 200,000 clones, 88% seen once. Sequencing input: PBMCs or T cells enriched from blood (not recorded which). Source of these receptors: a woman between 18 and 30 years old who had recovered from COVID-19. CDR3s include the opening cysteine and the closing phenylalanine or tryptophan. The order of the fields is J gene, V gene, clone size, D gene, CDR3 protein, CDR3 DNA. The D gene is left open where the match is weak. Part of the rows lack a size; the others show once, few, many or a class for expanded clones.

j_call: TRBJ1-4; v_call: TRBV7-9; clone_size: -; d_call: TRBD1; cdr3_aa: CASSATGGLGEKLFF; cdr3_nt: TGTGCCAGCAGCGCGACAGGGGGCTTAGGTGAAAAACTGTTTTTT
j_call: TRBJ1-4; v_call: TRBV6-5; clone_size: -; d_call: TRBD1; cdr3_aa: CASRPGTAIEKLFF; cdr3_nt: TGTGCCAGCAGGCCCGGGACAGCTATTGAAAAACTGTTTTTT
j_call: TRBJ2-5; v_call: TRBV7-2; clone_size: few; d_call: -; cdr3_aa: CASSFELDF; cdr3_nt: TGTGCCAGCAGCTTCGAGCTAGACTTC
j_call: TRBJ1-1; v_call: TRBV2; clone_size: -; d_call: -; cdr3_aa: CASSEGGRGRYRGEAFF; cdr3_nt: TGTGCCAGCAGTGAAGGCGGCAGGGGAAGGTATAGGGGTGAAGCTTTCTTT
j_call: TRBJ1-2; v_call: TRBV28; clone_size: -; d_call: TRBD1; cdr3_aa: CASSPQGQGNGYGYTF; cdr3_nt: TGTGCCAGCAGTCCGCAGGGACAGGGGAACGGCTATGGCTACACCTTC
j_call: TRBJ2-3; v_call: TRBV6-5; clone_size: -; d_call: -; cdr3_aa: CASSYSWGGTQYF; cdr3_nt: TGTGCCAGCAGTTACTCGTGGGGCGGTACGCAGTATTTT
j_call: TRBJ2-1; v_call: TRBV11-2; clone_size: -; d_call: TRBD2; cdr3_aa: CASSSRTSGRMDEQFF; cdr3_nt: TGTGCCAGCAGCTCCCGGACTAGCGGGAGGATGGATGAGCAGTTCTTC
j_call: TRBJ1-1; v_call: TRBV20-1; clone_size: -; d_call: -; cdr3_aa: CSAPGTEAFF; cdr3_nt: TGCAGTGCTCCCGGGACTGAAGCTTTCTTT
j_call: TRBJ1-4; v_call: TRBV2; clone_size: -; d_call: TRBD1; cdr3_aa: CASRTDRAGNEKLFF; cdr3_nt: TGTGCCAGCAGGACAGACAGGGCGGGGAATGAAAAACTGTTTTTT
j_call: TRBJ2-2; v_call: TRBV7-7; clone_size: -; d_call: -; cdr3_aa: CASSLYRDTGELFF; cdr3_nt: TGTGCTAGCAGCTTATACAGGGACACCGGGGAGCTGTTTTTT
j_call: TRBJ1-1; v_call: TRBV27; clone_size: once; d_call: -; cdr3_aa: CASSTTGPTEAFF; cdr3_nt: TGTGCCAGCAGTACTACAGGGCCCACTGAAGCTTTCTTT
j_call: TRBJ1-2; v_call: TRBV7-2; clone_size: once; d_call: -; cdr3_aa: CASSLGTGSGHGYTF; cdr3_nt: TGTGCCAGCAGCTTAGGAACTGGGTCAGGTCATGGCTACACCTTC
j_call: TRBJ2-1; v_call: TRBV19; clone_size: -; d_call: -; cdr3_aa: CASSSGQSLSYNEQFF; cdr3_nt: TGTGCCAGTAGCTCCGGACAGTCCCTTAGCTACAATGAGCAGTTCTTC
j_call: TRBJ1-1; v_call: TRBV28; clone_size: -; d_call: -; cdr3_aa: CASMGGTGYTEAFF; cdr3_nt: TGTGCCAGCATGGGGGGAACAGGATACACTGAAGCTTTCTTT